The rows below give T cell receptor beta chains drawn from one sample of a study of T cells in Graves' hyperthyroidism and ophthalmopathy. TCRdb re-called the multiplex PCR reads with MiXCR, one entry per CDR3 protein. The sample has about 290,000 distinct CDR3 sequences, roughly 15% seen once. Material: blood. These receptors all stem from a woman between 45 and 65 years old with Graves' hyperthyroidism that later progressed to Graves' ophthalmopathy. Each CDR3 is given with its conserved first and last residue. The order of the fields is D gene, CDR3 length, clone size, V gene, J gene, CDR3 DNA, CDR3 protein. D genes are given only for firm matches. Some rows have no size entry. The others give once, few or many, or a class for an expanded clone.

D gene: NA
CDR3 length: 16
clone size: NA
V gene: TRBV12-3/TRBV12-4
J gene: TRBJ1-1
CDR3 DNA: TGTGCCAGCAACTTGGGGATGGCTCCCGAGGAAACTGAAGCTTTCTTT
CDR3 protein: CASNLGMAPEETEAFF

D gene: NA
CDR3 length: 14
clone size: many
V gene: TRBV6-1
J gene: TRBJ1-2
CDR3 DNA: TGTGCCAGCAGTGACGACAGGAGGGGCTATGGCTACACCTTC
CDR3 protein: CASSDDRRGYGYTF

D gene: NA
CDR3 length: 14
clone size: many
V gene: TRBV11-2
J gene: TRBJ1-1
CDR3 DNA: TGTGCCAGCAGGGAACAGGGTGGAGGCACTGAAGCTTTCTTT
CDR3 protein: CASREQGGGTEAFF

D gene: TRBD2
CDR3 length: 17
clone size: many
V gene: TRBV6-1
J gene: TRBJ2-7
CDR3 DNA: TGTGCCAGCAGTGAGGACAGCCGGACTAGCGGAACCTACGAGCAGTACTTC
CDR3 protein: CASSEDSRTSGTYEQYF

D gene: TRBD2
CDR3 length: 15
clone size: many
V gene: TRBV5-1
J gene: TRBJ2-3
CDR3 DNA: TGCGCCAGCACTCCAGCGGGAGGGAGCACAGATACGCAGTATTTT
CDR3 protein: CASTPAGGSTDTQYF

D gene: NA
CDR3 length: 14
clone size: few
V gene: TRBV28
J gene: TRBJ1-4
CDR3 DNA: TGTGCCAGCAGTTCCGGGGGCAATATTGAAAAACTGTTTTTT
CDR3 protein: CASSSGGNIEKLFF

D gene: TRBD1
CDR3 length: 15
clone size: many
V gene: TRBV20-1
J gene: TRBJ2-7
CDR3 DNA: TGCAGTGCTACTTCCGGACAGGCGAGGCTTTACGAGCAGTACTTC
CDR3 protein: CSATSGQARLYEQYF

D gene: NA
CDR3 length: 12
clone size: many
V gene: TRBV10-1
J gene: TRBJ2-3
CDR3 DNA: TGCGCCCTAGGAAGGAAAACAGATACGCAGTATTTT
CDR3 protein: CALGRKTDTQYF

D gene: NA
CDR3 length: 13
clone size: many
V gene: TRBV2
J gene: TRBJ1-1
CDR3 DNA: TGTGCCAGCAGCGTTATCTCCTCGAAGAGGGCTTTCTTT
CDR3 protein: CASSVISSKRAFF

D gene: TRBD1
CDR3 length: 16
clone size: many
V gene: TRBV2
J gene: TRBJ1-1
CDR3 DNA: TGTGCCAGCAGGGATCGACAGGGGGCGAGGAACACTGAAGCTTTCTTT
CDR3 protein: CASRDRQGARNTEAFF

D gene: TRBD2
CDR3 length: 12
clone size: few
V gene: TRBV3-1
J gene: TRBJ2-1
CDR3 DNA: TGTGCCAGCGGGGGGGAGGCGGGGGAGCAGTTCTTC
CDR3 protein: CASGGEAGEQFF

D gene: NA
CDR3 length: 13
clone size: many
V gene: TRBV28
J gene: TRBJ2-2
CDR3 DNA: TGTGCCAGCAGGAGAGACCGGACCGGGGAGCTGTTTTTT
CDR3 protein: CASRRDRTGELFF

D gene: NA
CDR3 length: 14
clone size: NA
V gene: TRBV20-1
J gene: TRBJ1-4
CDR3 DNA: TGCAGTGCCCTAATGGGGGGGCGGGGGGAAAAACTGTTTTTT
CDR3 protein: CSALMGGRGEKLFF

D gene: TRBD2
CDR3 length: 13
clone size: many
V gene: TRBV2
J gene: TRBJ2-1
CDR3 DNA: TGTGCCATGTCTAGCGGGGTATACAATGAGCAGTTCTTC
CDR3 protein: CAMSSGVYNEQFF

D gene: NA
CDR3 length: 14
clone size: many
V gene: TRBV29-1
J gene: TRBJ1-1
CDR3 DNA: TGCAGCGTTGTGAGGGGGTCGGGAGGCACTGAAGCTTTCTTT
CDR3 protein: CSVVRGSGGTEAFF

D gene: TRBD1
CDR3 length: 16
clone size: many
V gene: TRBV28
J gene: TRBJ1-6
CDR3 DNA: TGTGCCAGCAGACTCTCCGGACAGGTTTCTAATTCACCCCTCCACTTT
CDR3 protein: CASRLSGQVSNSPLHF

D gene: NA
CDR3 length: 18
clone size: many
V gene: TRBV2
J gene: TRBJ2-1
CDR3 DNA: TGTGCCAGCAGTCATTGGATCCCCCGGACCAGCTCCTACAATGAGCAGTTCTTC
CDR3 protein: CASSHWIPRTSSYNEQFF

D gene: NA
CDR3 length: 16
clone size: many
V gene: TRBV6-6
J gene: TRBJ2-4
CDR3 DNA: TGTGCCAGCAGTTACTCTCCCAGGGTGGCCAAAAACATTCAGTACTTC
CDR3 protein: CASSYSPRVAKNIQYF

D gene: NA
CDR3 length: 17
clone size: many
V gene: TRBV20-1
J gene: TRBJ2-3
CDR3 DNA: TGCAGTGCCTGGGGCTCTACCCGTAGCGGAAGCACAGATACGCAGTATTTT
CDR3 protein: CSAWGSTRSGSTDTQYF

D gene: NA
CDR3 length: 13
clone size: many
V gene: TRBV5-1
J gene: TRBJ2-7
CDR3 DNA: TGCGCCAGCAGCGAACAACTCTCCTACGAGCAGTACTTC
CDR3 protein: CASSEQLSYEQYF

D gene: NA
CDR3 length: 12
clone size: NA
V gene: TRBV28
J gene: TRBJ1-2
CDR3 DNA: TGTGCCAGCAGTTTGGGCACTTCTGGCTACACCTTC
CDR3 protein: CASSLGTSGYTF

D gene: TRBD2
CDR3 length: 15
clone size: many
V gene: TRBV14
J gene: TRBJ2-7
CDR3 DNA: TGTGCCAGCAGCCAGGGGACTAGCGGGAGTTACGAGCAGTACTTC
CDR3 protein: CASSQGTSGSYEQYF

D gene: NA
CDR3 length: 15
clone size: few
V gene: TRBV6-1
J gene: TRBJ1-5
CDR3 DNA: TGTGCCAGCAGTGAACTAGGGAATAGCAATCAGCCCCAGCATTTT
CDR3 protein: CASSELGNSNQPQHF

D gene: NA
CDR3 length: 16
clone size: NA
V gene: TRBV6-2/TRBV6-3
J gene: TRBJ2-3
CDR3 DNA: TGTGCCAGCAGTCCCGTGCCTCTCCAGGGCACAGATACGCAGTATTTT
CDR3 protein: CASSPVPLQGTDTQYF

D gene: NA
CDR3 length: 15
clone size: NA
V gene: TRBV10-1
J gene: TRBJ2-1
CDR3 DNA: TGCGCCAGCAGTGAGGGGCGGGGTCCTTCCAATGAGCAGTTCTTC
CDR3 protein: CASSEGRGPSNEQFF

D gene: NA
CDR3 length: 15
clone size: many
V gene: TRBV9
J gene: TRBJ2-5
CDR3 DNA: TGTGCCAGCAGCTTTAGTGGGGGCCGGCAAGAGACCCAGTACTTC
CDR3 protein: CASSFSGGRQETQYF

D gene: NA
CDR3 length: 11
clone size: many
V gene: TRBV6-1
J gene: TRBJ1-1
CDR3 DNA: TGTGCCAGCAGAACCAGGCAGGAAGCTTTCTTT
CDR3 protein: CASRTRQEAFF

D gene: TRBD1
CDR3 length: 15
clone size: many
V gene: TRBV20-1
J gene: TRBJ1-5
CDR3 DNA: TGCAGTGCTAGAGAAATAGACAGGGTTAATCAGCCCCAGCATTTT
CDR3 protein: CSAREIDRVNQPQHF